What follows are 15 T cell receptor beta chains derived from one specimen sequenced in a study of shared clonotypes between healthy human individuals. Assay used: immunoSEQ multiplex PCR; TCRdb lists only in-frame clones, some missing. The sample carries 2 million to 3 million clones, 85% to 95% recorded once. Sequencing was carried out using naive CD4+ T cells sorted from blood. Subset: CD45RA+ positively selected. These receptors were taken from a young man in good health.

The CDR3 here is CASSSTGTDFYEQYF. CDR3 sequence (DNA): TGTGCCAGCAGCTCAACCGGGACAGATTTTTACGAGCAGTACTTC. This rearrangement joins TRBV7-6 to TRBJ2-7, with 7 bases fitting TRBD1. After removal of 4 bases from V and 4 bases from J, the junction contained 10 bases not matched to a gene. Germline values: CDR1 SGHVS, CDR2 FNYEAQ. The CDR3 runs 15 residues.

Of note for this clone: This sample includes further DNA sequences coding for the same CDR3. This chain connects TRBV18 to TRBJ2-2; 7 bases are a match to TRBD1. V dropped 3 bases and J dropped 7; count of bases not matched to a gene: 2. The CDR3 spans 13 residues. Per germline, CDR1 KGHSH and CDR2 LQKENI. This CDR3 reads CASSPQGDGELFF. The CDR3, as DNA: TGTGCCAGCTCACCTCAGGGGGACGGGGAGCTGTTTTTT.

Here the CDR3 reads CASSYSPNTGELFF. CDR3 sequence (DNA): TGCGCCAGCAGCTACAGCCCGAACACCGGGGAGCTGTTTTTT. The chain employs TRBV5-1 and TRBJ2-2; D unresolved. V shed 3 bases and J shed 0 bases, with 6 bases lying between them. Germline loops: CDR1 SGHRS, CDR2 YFSETQ. The CDR3 contains 14 residues.

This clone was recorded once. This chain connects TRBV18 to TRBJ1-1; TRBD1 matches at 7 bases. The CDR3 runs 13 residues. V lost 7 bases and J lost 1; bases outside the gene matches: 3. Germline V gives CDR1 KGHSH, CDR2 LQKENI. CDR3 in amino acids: CASCRDRNTEAFF. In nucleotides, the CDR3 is TGTGCCAGCTGTAGGGACAGGAACACTGAAGCTTTCTTT.

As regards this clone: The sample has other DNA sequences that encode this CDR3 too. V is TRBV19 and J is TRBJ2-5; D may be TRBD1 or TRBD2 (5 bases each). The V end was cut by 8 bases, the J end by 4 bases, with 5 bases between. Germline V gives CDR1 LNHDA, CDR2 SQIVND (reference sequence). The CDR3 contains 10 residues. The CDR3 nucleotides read TGTGCCAGTGGGGGAGAGACCCAGTACTTC. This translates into CASGGETQYF.

This CDR3 is CASSSWTEHSPLHF. The CDR3 DNA reads as TGTGCCAGCAGTTCCTGGACAGAGCATTCACCCCTCCACTTT. The chain joins TRBV28 to TRBJ1-6, with a tentative D call TRBD1 (6 bases). There are 14 residues in the CDR3. Germline V lookup: CDR1 MDHEN, CDR2 SYDVKM. V gave up 4 bases and J gave up 8 bases, with 12 bases separating them.

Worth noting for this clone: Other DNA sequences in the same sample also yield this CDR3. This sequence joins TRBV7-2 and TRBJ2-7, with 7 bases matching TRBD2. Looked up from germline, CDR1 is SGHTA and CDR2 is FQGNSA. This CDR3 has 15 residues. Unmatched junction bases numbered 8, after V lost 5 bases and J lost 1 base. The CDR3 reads CASSPWASGSYEQYF. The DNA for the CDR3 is TGTGCCAGCAGCCCTTGGGCTAGCGGTTCCTACGAGCAGTACTTC.

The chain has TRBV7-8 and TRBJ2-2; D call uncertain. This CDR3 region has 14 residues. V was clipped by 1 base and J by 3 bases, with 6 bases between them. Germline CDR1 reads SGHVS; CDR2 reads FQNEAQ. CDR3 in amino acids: CASSLDLDTGELFF. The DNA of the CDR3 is TGTGCCAGCAGCTTAGATCTCGACACCGGGGAGCTGTTTTTT.

The CDR3 DNA is TGTGCCATCAGCTTGGATGGCAATGAGCAGTTCTTC. Translated, it gives CAISLDGNEQFF. J is TRBJ2-1 and V is TRBV10-3; D remains unclear. Germline-derived CDR1 and CDR2 are ENHRY and SYGVKD. Trimming removed 6 bases from V and 6 bases from J, with 9 bases in between. This CDR3 has 12 residues.

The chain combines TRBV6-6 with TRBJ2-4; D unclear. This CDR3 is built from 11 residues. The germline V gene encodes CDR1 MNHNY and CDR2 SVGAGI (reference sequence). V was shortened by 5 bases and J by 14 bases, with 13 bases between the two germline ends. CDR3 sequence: CASSTTGEEYF. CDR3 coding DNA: TGTGCCAGCAGTACGACTGGTGAGGAGTACTTC.

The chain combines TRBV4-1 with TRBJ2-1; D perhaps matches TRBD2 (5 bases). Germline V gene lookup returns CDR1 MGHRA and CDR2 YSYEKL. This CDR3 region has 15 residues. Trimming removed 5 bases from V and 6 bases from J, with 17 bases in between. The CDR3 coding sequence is TGCGCCAGCAGCTTCGGATCGGAGGTTACCAATGAGCAGTTCTTC. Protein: CASSFGSEVTNEQFF.

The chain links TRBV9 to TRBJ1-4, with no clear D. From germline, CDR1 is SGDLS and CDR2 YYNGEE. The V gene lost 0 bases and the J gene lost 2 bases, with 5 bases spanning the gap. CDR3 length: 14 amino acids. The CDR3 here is CASSVGWTNEKLFF. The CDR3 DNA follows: TGTGCCAGCAGCGTAGGTTGGACTAATGAAAAACTGTTTTTT.

CDR3 DNA: TGTGCCAGCAGCCCCCTTTACGAGCAGTACTTC. Its translation: CASSPLYEQYF. The chain links TRBV5-4 to TRBJ2-7, with D hard to call. With 4 bases removed from V and 4 bases from J, the gap between germline ends came to 6 bases. The CDR3 spans 11 residues. Germline V gives CDR1 SGHNT, CDR2 YYREEE (reference sequence).

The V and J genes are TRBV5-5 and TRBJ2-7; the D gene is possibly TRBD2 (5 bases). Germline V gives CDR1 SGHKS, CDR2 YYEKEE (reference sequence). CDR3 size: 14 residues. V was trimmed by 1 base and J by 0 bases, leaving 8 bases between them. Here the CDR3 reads CASSLSAVSYEQYF. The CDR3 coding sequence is TGTGCCAGCAGCTTGTCAGCGGTCTCCTACGAGCAGTACTTC.

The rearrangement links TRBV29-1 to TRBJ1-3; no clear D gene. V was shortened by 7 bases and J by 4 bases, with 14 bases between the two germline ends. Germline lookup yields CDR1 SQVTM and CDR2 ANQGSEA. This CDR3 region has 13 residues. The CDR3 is CSAAPVGGNTIYF. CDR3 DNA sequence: TGCAGCGCCGCCCCCGTCGGAGGAAACACCATATATTTT.